Listed below are T cell receptor beta chains from one sample, sequenced in a study of glioma-infiltrating T cells after dendritic cell vaccination. TCRdb's copy holds only in-frame clones and misses some; the assay was immunoSEQ multiplex PCR. Of 55,000 to 70,000 clones in the sample, 75% to 85% were seen once. Sample: blood, taken before dendritic cell vaccination. The receptors shown here come from a human donor with glioblastoma. CDR3s include the opening cysteine and the closing phenylalanine or tryptophan. D genes are given only for firm matches. Clone sizes are given selectively: once, few, many, or a class where the clone is expanded.

. TRBJ2-1 . TRBV7-8 CASSSYRAQGYNEQFF TGTGCCAGCAGCTCATACCGGGCCCAGGGCTACAATGAGCAGTTCTTC
TRBD1 TRBJ1-1 . TRBV6-5 CASRHTGGGAFF TGTGCCAGCAGACATACAGGGGGCGGTGCTTTCTTT
. TRBJ1-1 . TRBV5-4 CASSLDWTEAFF TGTGCCAGCAGCTTGGACTGGACTGAAGCTTTCTTT
. TRBJ1-6 . TRBV5-6 CASSSTLYSYNSPLHF TGTGCCAGCAGCTCGACTCTATACTCCTATAATTCACCCCTCCACTTT
TRBD1 TRBJ2-7 . TRBV5-1 CASSWGQGTYEQYF TGCGCCAGCAGCTGGGGACAGGGTACGTACGAGCAGTACTTC
. TRBJ1-5 . TRBV10-2 CASSEMTGPNQPQHF TGCGCCAGCAGTGAGATGACAGGTCCAAATCAGCCCCAGCATTTT
TRBD1 TRBJ2-7 . TRBV7-9 CASSLGTGSLGSYEQYF TGTGCCAGCAGCTTAGGGACAGGATCTTTGGGGTCCTACGAGCAGTACTTC
. TRBJ1-4 . TRBV2 CASSQVGEKLFF TGTGCCAGCAGCCAGGTGGGCGAAAAACTGTTTTTT
. TRBJ2-7 . TRBV5-1 CASSLRAGANYEQYF TGCGCCAGCAGCTTGCGGGCAGGGGCAAACTACGAGCAGTACTTC
. TRBJ1-2 . TRBV7-9 CASTNRRDPNYGYTF TGTGCCAGCACTAACCGCCGGGATCCTAACTATGGCTACACCTTC
. TRBJ1-5 . TRBV6-1 CASSEALESQPQHF TGTGCCAGCAGTGAAGCGTTAGAATCTCAGCCCCAGCATTTT
. TRBJ1-5 . TRBV27 CASSLWRDQPQHF TGTGCCAGCAGTTTATGGAGGGACCAGCCCCAGCATTTT
TRBD1 TRBJ1-2 . TRBV6-4 CASSPQGRQGYTF TGTGCCAGCAGTCCACAGGGGAGGCAGGGCTACACCTTC
TRBD2 TRBJ2-7 . TRBV5-6 CASSFETSGVYEQYF TGTGCCAGCAGCTTTGAAACTAGCGGGGTCTACGAGCAGTACTTC
. TRBJ1-1 . TRBV6-5 CASSRPGRNTEAFF TGTGCCAGCAGCCGTCCAGGAAGGAACACTGAAGCTTTCTTT
. TRBJ2-4 . TRBV6-1 CASSGALAKNIQYF TGTGCCAGCAGTGGGGCCCTAGCCAAAAACATTCAGTACTTC
. TRBJ2-6 few TRBV15 CATGADSSGANVLTF TGTGCCACCGGTGCAGACAGCTCTGGGGCCAACGTCCTGACTTTC
TRBD1 TRBJ2-7 . TRBV19 CASSKTGTGQGQYF TGTGCCAGTAGTAAAACCGGGACAGGTCAAGGACAGTACTTC
. TRBJ2-7 . TRBV18 CASYSTGAYEQYF TGTGCCAGCTATTCGACAGGAGCCTACGAGCAGTACTTC
TRBD1 TRBJ2-3 . TRBV2 CASRTGALTDTQYF TGTGCCAGCAGAACAGGGGCCCTCACAGATACGCAGTATTTT
TRBD1 TRBJ1-3 . TRBV9 CASSTHQGATGNTIYF TGTGCCAGCAGCACACACCAGGGGGCGACTGGAAACACCATATATTTT
TRBD1 TRBJ1-2 . TRBV7-9 CASSLDDRAHRGYTF TGTGCCAGCAGCTTAGATGACAGGGCTCATAGGGGCTACACCTTC
. TRBJ2-7 . TRBV6-5 CASSRHGSRYEQYF TGTGCCAGCAGCCGACATGGGAGTAGGTACGAGCAGTACTTC
TRBD1 TRBJ1-5 . TRBV18 CASSPSTGDQPQHF TGTGCCAGCTCACCTTCCACAGGGGATCAGCCCCAGCATTTT
. TRBJ1-3 . TRBV9 CASSVTGTSSGNTIYF TGTGCCAGCAGCGTAACAGGGACAAGCTCTGGAAACACCATATATTTT
TRBD1 TRBJ2-5 . TRBV7-8 CASSPKVQGDQETQYF TGTGCCAGCAGCCCAAAGGTGCAGGGGGATCAAGAGACCCAGTACTTC
TRBD1 TRBJ2-7 . TRBV28 CASTSGTGLYEQYF TGTGCCAGCACCTCCGGGACAGGTTTATACGAGCAGTACTTC
TRBD1 TRBJ1-1 few TRBV2 CASSRQGHTEAFF TGTGCCAGCAGCCGACAGGGACACACTGAAGCTTTCTTT
TRBD1 TRBJ2-7 . TRBV28 CASQGDSYEQYF TGTGCATCACAGGGGGACTCCTACGAGCAGTACTTC
. TRBJ2-5 . TRBV7-2 CASSFLVRVQETQYF TGTGCCAGCAGCTTCCTGGTCCGGGTCCAAGAGACCCAGTACTTC
. TRBJ2-3 . TRBV2 CASFGLASTDTQYF TGTGCCAGCTTCGGGCTAGCTAGCACAGATACGCAGTATTTT
. TRBJ2-3 . TRBV2 CASSETAFPTDTQYF TGTGCCAGCAGTGAAACAGCTTTCCCCACAGATACGCAGTATTTT
. TRBJ1-2 . TRBV10-3 CAISFNRERGYTF TGTGCCATCAGCTTCAACAGGGAACGTGGCTACACCTTC
TRBD1 TRBJ2-1 . TRBV7-7 CASSLDRGNEQFF TGTGCTAGCAGCTTGGACAGGGGGAATGAGCAGTTCTTC
. TRBJ2-5 few TRBV10-2 CASSETDLLGTQYF TGCGCCAGCAGTGAGACGGACTTATTGGGGACCCAGTACTTC
. TRBJ2-2 . TRBV28 CASSTTGNTGELFF TGTGCCAGCAGTACGACAGGGAACACCGGGGAGCTGTTTTTT
TRBD1 TRBJ2-3 . TRBV29-1 CSATGGGADTQYF TGCAGCGCTACAGGGGGCGGCGCAGATACGCAGTATTTT
TRBD1 TRBJ1-4 . TRBV27 CASSYLSGSSGQFNEKLFF TGTGCCAGCAGTTACCTGAGTGGGTCTTCGGGACAGTTTAATGAAAAACTGTTTTTT
. TRBJ2-7 . TRBV5-4 CASSLAFGDEQYF TGTGCCAGCAGCTTGGCCTTCGGGGACGAGCAGTACTTC
TRBD1 TRBJ2-6 . TRBV18 CASSFDRGEAGANVLTF TGTGCCAGCTCATTCGACAGGGGGGAGGCTGGGGCCAACGTCCTGACTTTC
TRBD2 TRBJ2-2 . TRBV18 CASSLIAGGRQRAGELFF TGTGCCAGCTCACTAATCGCGGGGGGAAGACAGCGGGCCGGGGAGCTGTTTTTT
TRBD2 TRBJ2-2 . TRBV10-1 CASKPGREAGELFF TGCGCCAGCAAACCAGGGAGGGAGGCCGGGGAGCTGTTTTTT
TRBD1 TRBJ1-5 . TRBV5-1 CASREGAGSQPQHF TGCGCCAGCAGGGAGGGGGCAGGGAGTCAGCCCCAGCATTTT
. TRBJ2-3 . TRBV9 CASSVDGSGADTQYF TGTGCCAGCAGCGTAGACGGATCGGGGGCAGATACGCAGTATTTT
. TRBJ2-5 . TRBV19 CASSIGGGKTQYF TGTGCCAGTAGTATAGGTGGGGGGAAGACCCAGTACTTC
TRBD1 TRBJ1-4 . TRBV20-1 CSGQGEEKLFF TGCAGTGGACAGGGAGAAGAAAAACTGTTTTTT
. TRBJ1-1 . TRBV13 CASSLSPGANTEAFF TGTGCCAGCAGCTTATCTCCCGGTGCGAACACTGAAGCTTTCTTT
TRBD1 TRBJ1-4 . TRBV6-1 CASSSTGGIEKLFF TGTGCCAGCAGCTCGACAGGGGGAATCGAAAAACTGTTTTTT
TRBD1 TRBJ1-2 . TRBV5-4 CASSWDRALGGYTF TGTGCCAGCAGCTGGGACAGGGCCCTCGGGGGCTACACCTTC
. TRBJ1-2 . TRBV6-1 CASSEGGAYGYTF TGTGCCAGCAGTGAGGGGGGGGCCTATGGCTACACCTTC
. TRBJ2-3 once TRBV5-6 CASSLLWQGADTQYF TGTGCCAGCAGCTTACTTTGGCAGGGCGCAGATACGCAGTATTTT
. TRBJ1-3 . TRBV28 CASSAQTLGGNTIYF TGTGCCAGCAGTGCCCAGACTTTGGGTGGAAACACCATATATTTT
. TRBJ2-3 . TRBV13 CASSLEARPTDTQYF TGTGCCAGCAGCTTAGAGGCGCGGCCCACAGATACGCAGTATTTT
TRBD1 TRBJ1-1 few TRBV10-1 CASSDVEDRAEAFF TGCGCCAGCAGTGATGTGGAGGACAGGGCTGAAGCTTTCTTT
. TRBJ1-5 . TRBV6-6 CASSLVGLNQPQHF TGTGCCAGCAGCCTCGTAGGACTCAATCAGCCCCAGCATTTT
. TRBJ2-3 . TRBV4-1 CASSPGYSTYTQYF TGCGCCAGCAGCCCCGGATATAGCACATATACGCAGTATTTT
. TRBJ2-7 . TRBV27 CASSRGGGRHISYEQYF TGTGCCAGCAGCCGAGGGGGAGGGCGACATATCTCCTACGAGCAGTACTTC